This TCR beta chain was retrieved from a study of patients and donors after allogeneic stem cell transplantation. TCRdb independently ran MiXCR on the RT-PCR reads; one entry per CDR3 protein. The sample yields over 200,000 distinct CDR3 sequences, 35% to 45% seen once. Germline assignment: CDR1 MGHRA and CDR2 YSYEKL. After removal of 1 base from V and 4 bases from J, the junction contained 5 bases not matched to a gene. This CDR3 contains 15 residues. This TCR came from a human donor who was either an allogeneic HSCT recipient or a stem cell or donor lymphocyte infusion donor (not recorded which). It is not recorded whose cells these are; they may come from a transplant donor. The sequencing input was blood, either unsorted or a sorted T cell fraction (not recorded which). The V call is TRBV4-1, the J call TRBJ1-2; 8 nucleotides agree with TRBD1. CDR3 loop: CASSQVPDRAYGYTF. CDR3 coding DNA: TGCGCCAGCAGCCAAGTCCCGGACAGGGCCTATGGCTACACCTTC.